Described below is a single TCR beta chain sequence and its context. Produced via immunoSEQ multiplex PCR; TCRdb's table is partial and in-frame only. The sample includes approximately 120,000 clones, 90% to 97% of them seen just once. The record originates from a study of cytomegalovirus exposure and HLA in healthy donors. There are 15 residues in the CDR3. Germline values: CDR1 SGDLS, CDR2 YYNGEE. Trimming removed 3 bases from V and 2 bases from J; junction bases left unmatched: 4. Input material: PBMCs. The receptor's source is a man younger than 35 in good health and CMV-seronegative. This chain uses TRBV9 with TRBJ2-7, with 11 bases matching TRBD1. DNA for the CDR3: TGTGCCAGCAGCGCGGGACAGGGGGGGACCTACGAGCAGTACTTC. It codes for CASSAGQGGTYEQYF. The full variable domain, its missing parts supplied by reference TRBV9 and TRBJ2-7, is DSGVTQTPKHLITATGQRVTLRCSPRSGDLSVYWYQQSLDQGLQFLIQYYNGEERAKGNILERFSAQQFPDLHSELNLSSLELGDSALYFCASSAGQGGTYEQYFGPGTRLTVT.